This TCR beta chain was documented in a study of CD8 T cells in Susac syndrome. Trimming cost V 3 bases and J 3 bases, with 11 bases left between them. The CDR3 covers 14 residues. Germline CDR1 LGHDT, CDR2 YNNKEL (reference sequence). Reverse transcription of roughly 0.5 to 1 ug RNA was carried out with random hexamers. Coverage of TCR beta CDR3 amplification by immunoSEQ multiplex PCR extended to 54 Vbeta and 13 Jbeta. From the immunoSEQ multiplex PCR reads, TCRdb called clonotypes with MiXCR, one entry per CDR3 protein. Among roughly 200,000 distinct CDR3 sequences, just under 95% were seen once, and the ten largest hold 0.082%. TCR beta sequencing was performed on blood CD8+ and CD4+ T cells. The multiple sclerosis controls consisted of treatment-naive patients with relapsing-remitting disease, either stable or active. In contrast to the negatively isolated CD8+ and CD4+ T cells, TEMRA cells were FACS-enriched.

The sample consisted of CD4+ T cells from PBMCs. The TCR comes from a human donor with multiple sclerosis. This chain uses TRBV3-1 with TRBJ2-5; a weak D match, TRBD1 (6 bases). In DNA form, the CDR3 reads TGTGCCAGCAGCCAGATTAACAGGGAAGAGACCCAGTACTTC. It yields the protein CASSQINREETQYF.